Shown below are 24 T cell receptor beta chains from a single sample sequenced in a study of cytomegalovirus exposure and HLA in healthy donors (dated by TCRdb to the late 2010s). The library was obtained by the immunoSEQ multiplex PCR assay. For the multiplex PCR, a mixture combining 60 forward primers for TCR Vbeta segments and 13 reverse primers for TCR Jbeta segments was used. Sourced from immuneACCESS, this table was stored by TCRdb with only in-frame sequences that have V and J called. A share of the clones is absent; for the studies checked, an unresolved V gene accounts for under half, and the remainder has no known explanation. The sample table lists about 160,000 clones, about 81% of them with a count of one. The top ten hold approximately 2.1% of the sample. Sequenced: PBMCs. The origin of the receptors is a woman aged 18-30 years in good health and CMV-seronegative.

V usage is TRBV7-8 and J usage is TRBJ2-7; perhaps TRBD2 as D (6 bases). V was cut by 2 bases and J by 2 bases, with 10 bases left in between. Germline loops: CDR1 SGHVS, CDR2 FQNEAQ. The CDR3 length is 14 residues. The CDR3 nucleotides read TGTGCCAGCAGCTTAAAGGGACTTACCTACGAGCAGTACTTC. Translating gives CASSLKGLTYEQYF.

The rearrangement joins TRBV27 to TRBJ2-1, with 10 bases lining up with TRBD2. This CDR3 spans 14 amino acids. Unmatched junction bases numbered 1, after V lost 5 bases and J lost 3 bases. Per germline, CDR1 MNHEY and CDR2 SMNVEV (reference sequence). The CDR3 coding sequence is TGTGCCAGCAGTACTAGCGGGAACTACAATGAGCAGTTCTTC. Its translation: CASSTSGNYNEQFF.

J is TRBJ2-3 and V is TRBV5-1; D might be TRBD1 (6 bases). In germline, CDR1 is SGHRS, CDR2 YFSETQ. This CDR3 region has 16 residues. V was trimmed by 0 bases and J by 2 bases, leaving 13 bases between them. CDR3 sequence reads: CASSLVGGAVTDTQYF. The CDR3 DNA reads as TGCGCCAGCAGCTTGGTTGGGGGCGCAGTCACAGATACGCAGTATTTT.

The chain is built from TRBV15 and TRBJ1-1; D not resolved. Trimming took off 5 bases at V and 5 bases at J, with 12 bases between the two ends. CDR1 LNHNV and CDR2 YYDKDF come from the germline V gene (reference sequence). CDR3 length: 13 residues. This CDR3 is CATSVAADTEAFF. CDR3 DNA: TGTGCCACCAGCGTCGCAGCGGATACTGAAGCTTTCTTT.

The rearrangement links TRBV25-1 to TRBJ2-7; maybe TRBD1 (6 bases). The germline gives CDR1 MGHDK, CDR2 SYGVNS. V was cut by 3 bases and J by 6 bases, with 12 bases left in between. The CDR3 extends over 13 amino acids. The CDR3 nucleotides read TGTGCCAGCAGTGACAGGGGCCTAGCCGAGCAGTACTTC. Residues: CASSDRGLAEQYF.

This clone occurred a few times. This chain joins TRBV7-9 and TRBJ1-4; D possibly corresponds to TRBD1 (6 bases). The CDR3 totals 14 residues. Germline CDR1 SEHNR, CDR2 FQNEAQ (reference sequence). Trimming took off 5 bases at V and 5 bases at J, with 12 bases between the two ends. The CDR3 DNA reads as TGTGCCAGCAGCCTACAGGGTGGCAATGAAAAACTGTTTTTT. This sequence encodes CASSLQGGNEKLFF.

The chain combines TRBV27 with TRBJ2-5; unclear D gene. The better agreement between TRBJ2-7 and the DNA end casts doubt on the J call. CDR1 is MNHEY, CDR2 SMNVEV, per germline (reference sequence). The CDR3 totals 15 residues. CDR3 sequence: CASSPGAAGNYEQYF. CDR3 nucleotide sequence: TGTGCCAGCAGTCCCGGAGCCGCCGGAAACTACGAGCAGTACTTC.

Only a few counts were recorded for this clone. The rearrangement links TRBV2 to TRBJ2-7; D gene uncertain. The germline V gene encodes CDR1 SNHLY and CDR2 FYNNEI. The CDR3 is made up of 13 amino acids. The CDR3 coding sequence is TGTTTTTTCAAGCAGAAGGCGGCATACGAGCAGTACTTC. Amino acids: CFFKQKAAYEQYF.

The chain recombines TRBV5-4 with TRBJ1-1; 7 positions agree with TRBD1. The CDR3 has 16 amino acids. Trimming at V came to 4 bases and at J to 0 bases, leaving 9 bases not matched to a gene. Germline CDR1 SGHNT, CDR2 YYREEE (reference sequence). In nucleotides, the CDR3 is TGTGCCAGCAGCCCAGACAGGGCCCCTCTGAACACTGAAGCTTTCTTT. Protein: CASSPDRAPLNTEAFF.

This chain connects TRBV21-1 to TRBJ2-1; TRBD2, the D gene given by the table, was not confirmed from the DNA. TRBV21-1 is flagged as a pseudogene. The CDR3 is 15 amino acids. CDR3 sequence reads: CASSSTRECYNEQFF. The CDR3 DNA sequence: TGTGCCAGCAGCTCTACTCGGGAGTGCTACAATGAGCAGTTCTTC.

This rearrangement joins TRBV2 to TRBJ2-1; 10 bases line up with TRBD1. V trimming: 6 bases; J trimming: 2 bases; junction bases outside the gene matches: 4. This CDR3 has 15 residues. The germline gives CDR1 SNHLY, CDR2 FYNNEI. The CDR3 region is CASRETGGPYNEQFF. DNA for the CDR3: TGTGCCAGCAGGGAGACAGGGGGCCCCTACAATGAGCAGTTCTTC.

This clone appeared a few times. This sequence joins TRBV10-3 and TRBJ1-2; 10 bases fit TRBD1. The germline V gene encodes CDR1 ENHRY and CDR2 SYGVKD. This CDR3 is built from 13 residues. V lost 10 bases and J lost 5; bases outside the gene matches: 7. The CDR3 bases are TGTGCCAGCAGCGAGGGACAGGGGTATGGCTACACCTTC. Protein: CASSEGQGYGYTF.

V is TRBV2 and J is TRBJ2-1; 7 bases fit TRBD2. CDR1 and CDR2 from the germline V gene are SNHLY and FYNNEI. The CDR3 is 14 amino acids. After removal of 2 bases from V and 10 bases from J, the junction contained 8 bases not matched to a gene. The CDR3 protein is CASSERAGRREQFF. CDR3 nucleotides: TGTGCCAGCAGTGAAAGAGCGGGGCGCAGGGAGCAGTTCTTC.

The chain is built from TRBV5-1 and TRBJ2-3, with 7 positions matching TRBD1. This CDR3 region has 16 residues. Per the germline V gene, CDR1 is SGHRS and CDR2 is YFSETQ. V was pared by 4 bases and J by 6 bases, with 14 bases of the junction left unmatched. In DNA form, the CDR3 reads TGCGCCAGCAGCCCTTGGGACAGTATAGGAAGGGATACGCAGTATTTT. Residues: CASSPWDSIGRDTQYF.

The chain carries TRBV4-1 and TRBJ1-1, with unresolved D. This CDR3 comprises 13 residues. V was trimmed by 2 bases and J by 5 bases, leaving 9 bases between them. Germline V lookup: CDR1 MGHRA, CDR2 YSYEKL. In nucleotides, the CDR3 is TGCGCCAGCAGCCAATTTGGTCAGACTGAAGCTTTCTTT. It encodes CASSQFGQTEAFF.

This clone was seen only a few times. The junction departs from the called germline gene at one end, perhaps through a read error. The chain is built from TRBV6-1 and TRBJ2-7; possible D gene TRBD2, 5 bases. Germline V gives CDR1 MNHNS, CDR2 SASEGT. The CDR3 has 13 amino acids. This CDR3 is CASSEGVGRRTLF. CDR3 nucleotides: TGTGCCAGCAGTGAGGGTGTCGGCAGGAGGACGCTTTTC.

This clone was detected once. This rearrangement joins TRBV5-4 to TRBJ2-7; 9 bases are a match to TRBD2. V shed 1 base and J 4 bases; nucleotides not matched to a gene: 6. CDR1 SGHNT and CDR2 YYREEE come from the germline V gene (reference sequence). This CDR3 is built from 15 residues. CDR3 residues: CASSLSAGGPYEQYF. In DNA, the CDR3 is TGTGCCAGCAGCTTGTCGGCGGGAGGGCCTTACGAGCAGTACTTC.

This clone was seen only once. The V call is TRBV6-1, the J call TRBJ2-7, with a weak D call TRBD1 (6 bases). Germline V CDR1 and CDR2: MNHNS, SASEGT. This CDR3 has 13 amino acids. Trimming took off 2 bases at V and 3 bases at J, with 8 bases between the two ends. DNA of the CDR3: TGTGCCAGCAGTGAAACAGGGATCTACGAGCAGTACTTC. This gives the protein CASSETGIYEQYF.

The chain has TRBV15 and TRBJ2-1, with TRBD1 matching 11 bases. CDR1 and CDR2 from the germline V gene are LNHNV and YYDKDF (reference sequence). The CDR3 runs 19 residues. Trimming at V came to 3 bases and at J to 0 bases, leaving 10 bases not matched to a gene. As DNA, the CDR3 is TGTGCCACCAGCAGTACGTGGACAGGGGGCTTCAGCTCCTACAATGAGCAGTTCTTC. Translated: CATSSTWTGGFSSYNEQFF.

The chain's CDR3 is CSANGGTEAFF. DNA for the CDR3: TGCAGTGCTAACGGGGGAACTGAAGCTTTCTTT. This chain connects TRBV20-1 to TRBJ1-1, with a possible D match to TRBD1 (5 bases). The CDR3 has 11 amino acids. V dropped 4 bases and J dropped 5 bases, with 8 bases sitting between them. CDR1 is DFQATT and CDR2 is SNEGSKA in the germline V gene (reference sequence).

This chain links TRBV4-1 with TRBJ2-1; D may be TRBD2 (7 bases). Germline V gene sequence: CDR1 MGHRA, CDR2 YSYEKL. The length of the CDR3 is 16 residues. The ends were cut back, 0 bases at V and 6 bases at J, with 15 bases in the middle. The CDR3 here is CASSQDRGASSNEQFF. CDR3 in DNA: TGCGCCAGCAGCCAAGATCGGGGGGCCAGTTCCAATGAGCAGTTCTTC.

The chain links TRBV5-1 to TRBJ2-7; 10 bases fit TRBD2. Germline assignment: CDR1 SGHRS and CDR2 YFSETQ. This CDR3 is 14 amino acids long. With 2 bases clipped from V and 6 bases from J, the junction kept 5 bases outside the gene matches. The CDR3 DNA follows: TGCGCCAGCAGCTTCGGGGTAGCGGGAGGCGAGCAGTACTTC. It translates to CASSFGVAGGEQYF.

The V and J genes are TRBV25-1 and TRBJ2-2; 11 bases align to TRBD2. Trimming took 3 bases from V and 6 from J; bases not matched to a gene: 6. Germline-derived CDR1 and CDR2 are MGHDK and SYGVNS. This CDR3 has 16 amino acids. The CDR3 region has the DNA TGTGCCAGCAGTGACCCACTAGCGGGAGATTCCGGGGAGCTGTTTTTT. Its protein is CASSDPLAGDSGELFF.

This sequence joins TRBV2 and TRBJ1-5; maybe TRBD1 (6 bases). Germline V gene lookup returns CDR1 SNHLY and CDR2 FYNNEI. The CDR3 spans 17 residues. Trimming removed 5 bases at V and 0 bases at J, with 17 bases between. CDR3 sequence (DNA): TGTGCCAGCAGTCCTTTTGACAGGTCGTATAGCAATCAGCCCCAGCATTTT. Encoded protein: CASSPFDRSYSNQPQHF.